The following is a T cell receptor beta chain sequence with its context. The entry originates in a study of blood T cell repertoires in COVID-19. The V gene's germline CDR1 is LNHDA and CDR2 SQIVND (reference sequence). The CDR3 has 13 residues. The V gene end was trimmed by 10 bases and the J gene end by 4 bases; junction bases not matched to a gene: 5. Measured with immunoSEQ multiplex PCR; TCRdb has only the in-frame clones, and not every one. The repertoire holds roughly 150,000 clones, with around 87% as singletons. The chain joins TRBV19 to TRBJ2-3, with 10 bases identical to TRBD1. The source of this sequence is an older woman with active COVID-19. Input material: peripheral blood. CDR3 nucleotide sequence: TGTGCCACCACCGGACAGGGGGCAGATACGCAGTATTTT. It encodes CATTGQGADTQYF.